This passage covers 24 T cell receptor beta chains from one sample sequenced in a study of diagnostic markers for celiac disease. TCRdb reprocessed the reads, with one entry per CDR3 protein and no DNA. This table holds 650 to 950 distinct CDR3 sequences. Sequenced: either unsorted cells or a sorted T cell fraction (not recorded which). These receptors were obtained from a human donor. This table probably holds off-target reads from a library built for another chain.

The rearrangement joins TRBV10-3 to TRBJ1-2. CDR1 is ENHRY, CDR2 SYGVKD, per germline. CDR3 size: 13 residues. The CDR3 reads CAISEQLTVVYTF.

The chain uses TRBV5-1 and TRBJ2-3. CDR3 size: 17 residues. CDR1 is SGHRS and CDR2 is YFSETQ in the germline V gene. This CDR3 reads CASSVTARGASTDTQYF.

This chain links TRBV5-6 with TRBJ1-3; the TCRdb call, TRBD1, lacks DNA for checking. Germline V gives CDR1 SGHDT, CDR2 YYEEEE. This CDR3 has 15 residues. CDR3 sequence: CASTPFGGSGNTIYF.

In terms of frequency, this clonotype is medium-sized. The chain couples TRBV28 to TRBJ2-1; TCRdb calls TRBD2, which cannot be checked without DNA. The germline CDR1 and CDR2 sequences are MDHEN and SYDVKM. The CDR3 length is 14 residues. CDR3 loop: CASRASGRAGEQFF.

This sequence joins TRBV28 and TRBJ1-6; TCRdb indicates TRBD1, and absent DNA this call remains unverified. The germline V gene encodes CDR1 MDHEN and CDR2 SYDVKM. The CDR3 consists of 15 residues. This chain's CDR3 is CASSEPQTGDSPLHF.

The J gene is TRBJ1-1, the V gene TRBV5-1; the D gene TCRdb calls, TRBD1, cannot be checked with no DNA. Looked up from germline, CDR1 is SGHRS and CDR2 is YFSETQ. This CDR3 has 15 residues. CDR3 in amino acids: CASSLGDRQGSNAFF. The full variable domain, its missing parts supplied by reference TRBV5-1 and TRBJ1-1, is KAGVTQTPRYLIKTRGQQVTLSCSPISGHRSVSWYQQTPGQGLQFLFEYFSETQRNKGNFPGRFSGRQFSNSRSEMNVSTLELGDSALYLCASSLGDRQGSNAFFGQGTRLTVV.

According to its frequency, this clonotype is medium-sized. The chain employs TRBV5-1 and TRBJ1-2; TCRdb indicates TRBD1, and absent DNA this call remains unverified. Looked up from germline, CDR1 is SGHRS and CDR2 is YFSETQ. The CDR3 contains 13 residues. This chain's CDR3 is CASSFQGSIGYTF.

The gene calls are TRBV7-6 and TRBJ2-7; TCRdb gives TRBD2 as the D gene, but with no DNA this cannot be confirmed. The CDR3 runs to 15 residues. Germline CDR1 SGHVS, CDR2 FNYEAQ. The CDR3 reads CASSATGTGRYEQYF. Drawing the rest from reference TRBV7-6 and TRBJ2-7, the complete variable domain is GAGVSQSPRYKVTKRGQDVALRCDPISGHVSLYWYRQALGQGPEFLTYFNYEAQQDKSGLPNDRFSAERPEGSISTLTIQRTEQRDSAMYRCASSATGTGRYEQYFGPGTRLTVT.

The chain links TRBV27 to TRBJ2-6. Looked up from germline, CDR1 is MNHEY and CDR2 is SMNVEV (reference sequence). There are 15 residues in the CDR3. The CDR3 sequence is CASSSYSAGANVLTF.

The V and J genes are TRBV2 and TRBJ1-1. This CDR3 spans 13 amino acids. From germline, CDR1 is SNHLY and CDR2 FYNNEI. The CDR3 reads CAGKIRWNTEAFF.

This chain connects TRBV20-1 to TRBJ1-2; TCRdb picks TRBD1, but there is no DNA to check that call. Germline values: CDR1 DFQATT, CDR2 SNEGSKA (reference sequence). The CDR3 covers 21 residues. The CDR3 loop reads CSARGLNFAGGGYLSNYGYTF.

The chain has TRBV30 and TRBJ2-3; TCRdb gives TRBD2 as the D gene, but with no DNA this cannot be confirmed. The germline V gene has CDR1 GTSNPN and CDR2 SVGIG (reference sequence). The length of the CDR3 is 16 residues. The CDR3 here is CAWSRFSGGATDTQYF.

According to its frequency, this clonotype is medium-sized (0.01 to 0.1%). The chain carries TRBV7-2 and TRBJ2-5; TCRdb names TRBD2, which stays unverified in the absence of DNA. The CDR3 totals 15 residues. Germline V CDR1 and CDR2: SGHTA, FQGNSA. Here the CDR3 reads CASSSLAGGKETQYF.

The chain is built from TRBV6-1 and TRBJ2-7; lacking DNA, the TRBD1 call made by TCRdb goes unchecked. CDR1 is MNHNS and CDR2 is SASEGT in the germline V gene. This CDR3 is built from 14 residues. The CDR3: CASSDPGYSYEQYF.

The genes are TRBV27 and TRBJ2-5; TCRdb picks TRBD1, but there is no DNA to check that call. The germline gives CDR1 MNHEY, CDR2 SMNVEV (reference sequence). The CDR3 consists of 14 residues. This CDR3 reads CASSLSIGAETQYF.

The rearrangement links TRBV20-1 to TRBJ1-1; with no DNA, the TCRdb D assignment of TRBD1 cannot be verified. Germline V gives CDR1 DFQATT, CDR2 SNEGSKA (reference sequence). The CDR3 is made up of 13 amino acids. CDR3 region: CSAPTRGNTEAFF.

This clonotype counts as medium-sized by frequency. The gene calls are TRBV6-6 and TRBJ2-3; with no DNA, the TCRdb D assignment of TRBD2 cannot be verified. The CDR3 length is 17 residues. Germline-derived CDR1 and CDR2 are MNHNY and SVGAGI (reference sequence). The CDR3 protein is CASSYPREARNTDTQYF.

This chain joins TRBV5-6 and TRBJ1-5; TCRdb lists TRBD1, though no DNA is available to test this call. The CDR3 length is 14 residues. Germline V gives CDR1 SGHDT, CDR2 YYEEEE. The CDR3 here is CASSFGGLGQPQHF.

Its frequency marks this clonotype as medium-sized. The J gene is TRBJ1-1, the V gene TRBV29-1; TCRdb reports TRBD1, a call that lacks DNA to check it against. This CDR3 has 13 amino acids. Germline CDR1 reads SQVTM; CDR2 reads ANQGSEA. This CDR3 reads CSGLGQGATEAFF.

The V call is TRBV6-1, the J call TRBJ2-5. The CDR3 spans 13 residues. Germline V CDR1 and CDR2: MNHNS, SASEGT. CDR3 residues: CASSYGGKETQYF.

This clonotype is identified as hyperexpanded from frequency. J is TRBJ2-1 and V is TRBV10-3; there is no DNA to check the TCRdb D call of TRBD2. The germline V gene encodes CDR1 ENHRY and CDR2 SYGVKD. The CDR3 covers 17 residues. CDR3 sequence reads: CAIKETSGGVWNNEQFF.

The gene calls are TRBV12-3 or TRBV12-4 and TRBJ2-5. The CDR3 is 15 amino acids. CDR3 residues: CASSLRAGNQETQYF.

The V and J genes are TRBV27 and TRBJ2-3. The CDR3 totals 15 residues. The V gene's germline CDR1 is MNHEY and CDR2 SMNVEV (reference sequence). The CDR3: CASTDQGRSTDTQYF.

The V and J genes are TRBV20-1 and TRBJ2-3. The CDR3 totals 13 residues. CDR1 and CDR2 from the germline V gene are DFQATT and SNEGSKA (reference sequence). CDR3 protein: CSGKDSSTDTQYF.